Listed below are T cell receptor beta chains from one sample, sequenced in a study of CD8 T cells in Susac syndrome. TCRdb redid the calling of the immunoSEQ multiplex PCR reads with MiXCR, one entry per CDR3 protein. The sample has some 120,000 distinct CDR3 sequences, roughly 94% seen once. The specimen was CD4+ T cells from PBMCs. These receptors were collected from a human donor with multiple sclerosis. The CDR3 runs from the conserved cysteine through the conserved F or W. The D gene is left open where the match is weak. Some rows have no size entry. The others give once, few or many, or a class for an expanded clone.

V	J	D	size	DNA	CDR3
TRBV4-3	TRBJ1-1	.	.	TGCGCCAGCACCCAATCGGGACGGTGGAACACTGAAGCTTTCTTT	CASTQSGRWNTEAFF
TRBV9	TRBJ2-7	TRBD1	.	TGTGCCAGCAGCGTTGGGACAGGGGGGCCCTACGAGCAGTACTTC	CASSVGTGGPYEQYF
TRBV10-3	TRBJ2-1	TRBD2	.	TGTGCCATCAGTGGGACTAGCGGGAGGTTGAGTTACAATGAGCAGTTCTTC	CAISGTSGRLSYNEQFF
TRBV5-5	TRBJ1-1	.	.	TGTGCCAGCAGCTTGGGGCAGGGTTGGACTGAAGCTTTCTTT	CASSLGQGWTEAFF
TRBV2	TRBJ2-2	.	.	TGTGCCAGCAGAAGGCAGCTGAACACCGGGGAGCTGTTTTTT	CASRRQLNTGELFF
TRBV4-1	TRBJ2-1	TRBD2	.	TGCGCCAGCAGCCATAGACGGGCTAGCGGGAGGGACAATGAGCAGTTCTTC	CASSHRRASGRDNEQFF
TRBV3-1	TRBJ2-7	.	.	TGTGCCAGCAGCCAAACGGCAGGGAATCGGCAGTACTTC	CASSQTAGNRQYF
TRBV2	TRBJ2-2	.	once	TGTGCCAGCAAGGGAGGGGGCCCGCGGTCCACCGGGGAGCTGTTTTTT	CASKGGGPRSTGELFF
TRBV7-8	TRBJ2-3	.	.	TGTGCCAGCAGCTTAGAGGGGCAGCGTACGCAGTATTTT	CASSLEGQRTQYF
TRBV20-1	TRBJ2-7	.	.	TGCAGTGCTTTTACGTCGGACATGAGCTCCTACGAGCAGTACTTC	CSAFTSDMSSYEQYF
TRBV12-3/TRBV12-4	TRBJ1-1	.	.	TGTGCCAGCAGTTTTGAGAGGTTAACTGAAGCTTTCTTT	CASSFERLTEAFF
TRBV10-3	TRBJ1-1	TRBD1	.	TGTGCCATCAGTGCGACTGCCGGGACAGGGGAAAGGGCGGCTTTCTTT	CAISATAGTGERAAFF
TRBV9	TRBJ1-2	.	.	TGTGCCAGCAGCCGTGCTACTAACTATGGCTACACCTTC	CASSRATNYGYTF
TRBV6-6	TRBJ2-7	.	.	TGTGCCAGCAAGGGGGAATTCTACGAGCAGTACTTC	CASKGEFYEQYF
TRBV11-3	TRBJ1-3	.	once	TGTGCCAGCAGCTTAGAGCCTGGAAACACCATATATTTT	CASSLEPGNTIYF
TRBV5-6	TRBJ1-2	.	.	TGTGCCAGCAGCTCTACCGCGCGAGCTAACTATGGCTACACCTTC	CASSSTARANYGYTF
TRBV20-1	TRBJ2-5	TRBD2	once	TGCAGTGCTCTACGGACTAGCGGGAGAGAGGAGACCCAGTACTTC	CSALRTSGREETQYF
TRBV2	TRBJ2-7	.	.	TGTGCCAGCAGTGAATTAGGTACCCACGAGCAGTACTTC	CASSELGTHEQYF
TRBV5-4	TRBJ2-3	.	.	TGTGCCAGCAGCTCCACTAGGGCTATCACAGATACGCAGTATTTT	CASSSTRAITDTQYF
TRBV12-5	TRBJ2-7	.	.	TGTGCTAGTGGTTTGACAACGGGGAGAAGCGAGCAGTACTTC	CASGLTTGRSEQYF
TRBV7-2	TRBJ2-4	.	.	TGTGCCAGCAGCAACCCATCACTAGCCAAAAACATTCAGTACTTC	CASSNPSLAKNIQYF
TRBV5-1	TRBJ2-4	TRBD2	once	TGCGCCAGCAGCGCCGCCGCAGGGACTATAAACATTCAGTACTTC	CASSAAAGTINIQYF
TRBV11-1	TRBJ2-7	.	.	TGTGCCAGCAGCTCCGCCCAGCCGGGCTACGAGCAGTACTTC	CASSSAQPGYEQYF
TRBV3-1	TRBJ1-2	TRBD1	.	TGTGCCAGCAGCCAAGGCCCCGGGGACAGCCATGGCTACACCTTC	CASSQGPGDSHGYTF
TRBV5-4	TRBJ2-2	.	.	TGTGCCAGCAGTCATATCGACAGGACTTACACCGGGGAGCTGTTTTTT	CASSHIDRTYTGELFF